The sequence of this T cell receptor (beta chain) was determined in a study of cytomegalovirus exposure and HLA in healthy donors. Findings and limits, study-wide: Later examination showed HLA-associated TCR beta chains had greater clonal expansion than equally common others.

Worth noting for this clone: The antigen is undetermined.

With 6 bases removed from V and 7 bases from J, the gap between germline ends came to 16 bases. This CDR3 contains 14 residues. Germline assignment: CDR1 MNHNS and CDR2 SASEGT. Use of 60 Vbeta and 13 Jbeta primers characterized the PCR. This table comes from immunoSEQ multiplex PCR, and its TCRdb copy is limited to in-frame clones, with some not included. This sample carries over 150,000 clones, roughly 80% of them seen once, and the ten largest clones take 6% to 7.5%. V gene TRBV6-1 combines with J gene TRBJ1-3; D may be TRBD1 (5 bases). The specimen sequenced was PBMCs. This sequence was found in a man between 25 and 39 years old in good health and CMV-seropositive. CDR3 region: CASRGVRGGNTIYF. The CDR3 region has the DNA TGTGCCAGCAGGGGGGTTCGGGGGGGGAACACCATATATTTT.